Below are 8 T cell receptor beta chains sequenced from a single sample in a study of follicular helper T cells after annual influenza vaccination. The method was immunoSEQ multiplex PCR; TCRdb's version includes in-frame clones alone and lacks a portion of them. Counted here are 810 or so clones, 55% to 75% occurring once; the ten biggest clones make up more than 5%. The time point: 2015-2016 season, 7 days after influenza vaccination. The sample was CXCR5+ CD38+ circulating T follicular helper cells from blood, taken 7 days after influenza vaccination. Subset described: circulating Tfh, non-naive CD4+CXCR5+PD-1+ (ICOS+CD38+ or ICOS-CD38-). Receptors originate from an adult who received the influenza vaccine.

This clone was observed a single time. The genes are TRBV10-3 and TRBJ1-1; 8 bases are a match to TRBD1. Per the germline V gene, CDR1 is ENHRY and CDR2 is SYGVKD. V was pared by 6 bases and J by 0 bases, with 3 bases of the junction left unmatched. The CDR3 consists of 14 residues. The CDR3 sequence: CAISTGGLNTEAFF. CDR3 nucleotide sequence: TGTGCCATCAGCACAGGGGGGTTGAACACTGAAGCTTTCTTT.

The chain carries TRBV7-8 and TRBJ2-1; TRBD1 agrees at 7 bases. V lost 1 base to trimming and J lost 4 bases; unmatched junction nucleotides: 1. This CDR3 is built from 14 residues. Looked up from germline, CDR1 is SGHVS and CDR2 is FQNEAQ. For the CDR3, the DNA is TGTGCCAGCAGCTTAGACAGGGGTTACAATGAGCAGTTCTTC. Translating it yields CASSLDRGYNEQFF.

This chain joins TRBV12-2 and TRBJ1-6; the DNA was not compared with TRBD1, the D call given in the table. TRBV12-2 is a pseudogene locus. The length of the CDR3 is 15 residues. The CDR3 DNA is TGTGCCAGCAGTTTGACCGACAGGGCGAATTCACCCCTCCACTTT. Translated: CASSLTDRANSPLHF.

This clone was counted a few times. The genes are TRBV5-4 and TRBJ2-1, with unresolved D. Germline V gene lookup returns CDR1 SGHNT and CDR2 YYREEE (reference sequence). Trimming took 2 bases from V and 0 from J, leaving 9 bases between them. The CDR3 is 15 residues long. The CDR3 DNA reads as TGTGCCAGCAGCTTCCACGCGGTCTCCTACAATGAGCAGTTCTTC. This gives the protein CASSFHAVSYNEQFF.

CDR3 bases: TGTGCCAGCAGCGTGGCTAGCGGGGGGGCCGAGACCCAGTACTTC. It codes for CASSVASGGAETQYF. The J gene is TRBJ2-5, the V gene TRBV9; 12 nucleotides line up with TRBD2. With V trimmed by 2 bases and J by 5 bases, 4 bases remained unmatched. Per the germline V gene, CDR1 is SGDLS and CDR2 is YYNGEE. This CDR3 has 15 amino acids.

The V gene is TRBV27, the J gene TRBJ1-6; no definite D call. The CDR3 runs 16 residues. Trimming cost V 3 bases and J 9 bases, with 18 bases left between them. Germline CDR1 reads MNHEY; CDR2 reads SMNVEV (reference sequence). The chain's CDR3 is CASSFTTVPSPSPLHF. The CDR3 DNA sequence: TGTGCCAGCAGTTTCACTACAGTCCCAAGCCCTTCACCCCTCCACTTT.

V gene TRBV7-6 combines with J gene TRBJ2-3; no definite D call. V gave up 1 base and J gave up 0 bases, with 11 bases separating them. CDR1 is SGHVS, CDR2 FNYEAQ, per germline. The CDR3 loop spans 16 amino acids. The CDR3 spells CASSLVGGESTDTQYF. CDR3 sequence (DNA): TGTGCCAGCAGCTTAGTGGGCGGTGAGAGCACAGATACGCAGTATTTT.

V gene TRBV7-2 combines with J gene TRBJ1-1; the match to TRBD1 covers 8 bases. The CDR3 has 14 residues. The germline CDR1 and CDR2 sequences are SGHTA and FQGNSA. The ends lost 5 bases at V and 1 base at J; junction bases unmatched: 3. The CDR3 DNA reads TGTGCCAGCAGCATAGGACAGGGGAACACTGAAGCTTTCTTT. Its translation is CASSIGQGNTEAFF.